This TCR beta chain was obtained from a study of T cell responses to AZD1222 COVID-19 vaccine. Remarks on this clone: The antigen is unknown.

V was pared by 2 bases and J by 6 bases, with 13 bases between. Germline CDR1 and CDR2: MNHEY and SVGEGT. This CDR3 is built from 14 residues. Here immunoSEQ multiplex PCR was the method, and the copy in TCRdb shows in-frame clones only, minus some. The top ten clones hold less than 20% of a sample with approximately 76,000 clones, about 87% of them seen once. Findings of the study overall: The donor group comprised mostly white British people and more females; the analysis possibly underestimated clonal diversity. Vaccine-associated CD4 TCRs spanned spike, dominant at 160-218 and 743-854. AZD1222 recipients seropositive at baseline numbered only 6 or 7.

This clonotype was obtained from an adult in good health. V and J are TRBV6-2 or TRBV6-3 and TRBJ1-2; no definite D call. The sample here was peripheral blood, taken on day 0 of AZD1222 vaccination. The DNA of the CDR3 is TGTGCCAGCAGTTACGACCACCCCCTCGATGGCTACACCTTC. This codes for CASSYDHPLDGYTF.